This record concerns one TCR beta chain sequence. Its antigen is currently unknown. This record belongs to a study of long-term antiretroviral therapy in people with HIV. The study's findings and limits: Older ART regimens may have been in use when blood was drawn between the mid-2000s and the late 2010s.

Sequencing relied on immunoSEQ assay v3.0, run at survey level. Assay used: immunoSEQ multiplex PCR; TCRdb lists only in-frame clones, some missing. In the table there are approximately 31,000 clones, almost 97% of which are singletons. Per donor, at least one pre-ART and at least two post-ART PBMC samples were obtained. The CDR3 is 13 residues long. V lost 0 bases, J lost 2 bases, and 6 bases lay in between. CDR1 and CDR2 (germline): SGHDT, YYEEEE. The rearrangement links TRBV5-6 to TRBJ2-7, with D unclear. The receptor comes from a young man with HIV. Sample: unsorted PBMCs, taken 6.9 years after starting antiretroviral therapy. CDR3 sequence: CASSLVTAYEQYF. CDR3 sequence (DNA): TGTGCCAGCAGCTTGGTCACAGCCTACGAGCAGTACTTC.